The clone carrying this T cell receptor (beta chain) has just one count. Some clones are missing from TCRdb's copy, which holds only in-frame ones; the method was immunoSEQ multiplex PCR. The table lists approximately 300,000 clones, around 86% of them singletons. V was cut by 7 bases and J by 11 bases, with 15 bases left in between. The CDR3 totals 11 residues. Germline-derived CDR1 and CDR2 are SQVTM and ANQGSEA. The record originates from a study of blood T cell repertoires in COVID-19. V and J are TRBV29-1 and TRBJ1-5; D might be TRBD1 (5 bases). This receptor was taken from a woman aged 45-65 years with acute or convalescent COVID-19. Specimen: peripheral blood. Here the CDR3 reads CSAQVGGTQHF. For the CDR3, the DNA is TGCAGCGCTCAGGTGGGGGGAACCCAGCATTTT.